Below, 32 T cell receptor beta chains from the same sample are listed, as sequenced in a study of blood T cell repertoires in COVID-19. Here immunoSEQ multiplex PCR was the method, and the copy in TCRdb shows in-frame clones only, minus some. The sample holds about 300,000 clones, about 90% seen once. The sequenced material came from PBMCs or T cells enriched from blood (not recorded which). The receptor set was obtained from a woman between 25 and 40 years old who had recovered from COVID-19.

CDR3 in DNA: TGTGCCAGGACCAATCTAGCGGGGGGGCCGCACAATGAGCAGTTCTTC. It specifies CARTNLAGGPHNEQFF. The V and J genes are TRBV21-1 and TRBJ2-1; whether TRBD2, the table's D call, matches the DNA was not checked. TRBV21-1 represents a pseudogene. The CDR3 has 16 residues.

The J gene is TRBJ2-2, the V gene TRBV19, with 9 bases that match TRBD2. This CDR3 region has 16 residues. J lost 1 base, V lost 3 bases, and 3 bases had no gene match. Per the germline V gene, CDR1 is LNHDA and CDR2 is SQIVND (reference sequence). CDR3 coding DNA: TGTGCCAGTAGTATCAGAGCGGGGGGGAACACCGGGGAGCTGTTTTTT. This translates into CASSIRAGGNTGELFF.

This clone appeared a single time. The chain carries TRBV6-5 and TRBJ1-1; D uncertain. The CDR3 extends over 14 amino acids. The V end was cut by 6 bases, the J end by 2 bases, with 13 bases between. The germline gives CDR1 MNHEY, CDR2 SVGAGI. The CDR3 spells CASSRRGVNTEAFF. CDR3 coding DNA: TGTGCCAGCAGCCGGAGAGGAGTAAACACTGAAGCTTTCTTT.

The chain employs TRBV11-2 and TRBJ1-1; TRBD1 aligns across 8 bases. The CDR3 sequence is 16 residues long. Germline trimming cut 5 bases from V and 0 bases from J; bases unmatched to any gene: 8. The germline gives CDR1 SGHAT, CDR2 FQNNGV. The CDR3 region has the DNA TGTGCCAGCAGCCGCGGGACAGGCTTTATGAACACTGAAGCTTTCTTT. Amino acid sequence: CASSRGTGFMNTEAFF.

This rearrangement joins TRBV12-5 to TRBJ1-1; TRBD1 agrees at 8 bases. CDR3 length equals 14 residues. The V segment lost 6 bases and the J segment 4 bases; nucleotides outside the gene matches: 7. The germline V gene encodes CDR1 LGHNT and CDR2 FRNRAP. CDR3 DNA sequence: TGTGCTAGTGGAGGACAGGGTCGGGCCACTGAAGCTTTCTTT. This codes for CASGGQGRATEAFF.

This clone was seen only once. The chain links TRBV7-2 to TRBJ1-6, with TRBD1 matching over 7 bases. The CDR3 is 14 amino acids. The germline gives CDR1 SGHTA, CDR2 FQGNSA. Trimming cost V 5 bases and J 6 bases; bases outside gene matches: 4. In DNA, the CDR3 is TGTGCCAGCAGCCAGACAGGGCTTAATTCACCCCTCCACTTT. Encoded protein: CASSQTGLNSPLHF.

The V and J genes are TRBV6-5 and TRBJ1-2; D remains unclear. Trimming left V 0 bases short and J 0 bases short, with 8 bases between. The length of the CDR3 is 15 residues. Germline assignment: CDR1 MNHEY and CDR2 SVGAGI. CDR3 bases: TGTGCCAGCAGTTACTCGAGGCAGCCTAACTATGGCTACACCTTC. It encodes CASSYSRQPNYGYTF.

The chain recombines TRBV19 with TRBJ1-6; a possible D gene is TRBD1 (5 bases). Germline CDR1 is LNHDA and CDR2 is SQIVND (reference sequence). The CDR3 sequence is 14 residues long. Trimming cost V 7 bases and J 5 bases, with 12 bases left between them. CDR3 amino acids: CASNPAGNNSPLHF. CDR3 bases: TGTGCCAGTAATCCGGCAGGGAATAATTCACCCCTCCACTTT.

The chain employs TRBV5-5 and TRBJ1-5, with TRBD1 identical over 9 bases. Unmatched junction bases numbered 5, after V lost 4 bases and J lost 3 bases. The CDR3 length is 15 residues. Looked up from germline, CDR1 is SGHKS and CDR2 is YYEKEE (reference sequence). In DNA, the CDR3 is TGTGCCAGCAGCCTAACAGGGGGCTTCAATCAGCCCCAGCATTTT. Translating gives CASSLTGGFNQPQHF.

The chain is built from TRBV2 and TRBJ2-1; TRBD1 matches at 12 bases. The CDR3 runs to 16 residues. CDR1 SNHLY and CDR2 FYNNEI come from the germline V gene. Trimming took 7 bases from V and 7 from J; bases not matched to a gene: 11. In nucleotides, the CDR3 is TGTGCCAGCATCAGGGGGACAGGGGGCCTAATAAATGAGCAGTTCTTC. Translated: CASIRGTGGLINEQFF.

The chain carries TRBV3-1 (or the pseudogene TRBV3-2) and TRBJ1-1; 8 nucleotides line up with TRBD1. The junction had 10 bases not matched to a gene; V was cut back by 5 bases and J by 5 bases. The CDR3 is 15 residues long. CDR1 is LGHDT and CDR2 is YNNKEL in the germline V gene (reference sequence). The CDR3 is CASSGRQGRVTEAFF. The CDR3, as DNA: TGTGCCAGCAGCGGTCGACAGGGGCGGGTTACTGAAGCTTTCTTT.

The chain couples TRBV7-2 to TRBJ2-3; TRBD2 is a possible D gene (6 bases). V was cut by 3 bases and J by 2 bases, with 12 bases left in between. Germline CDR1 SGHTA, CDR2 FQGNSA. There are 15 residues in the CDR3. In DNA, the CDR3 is TGTGCCAGCAGCTTGGGACTTCACCCCACAGATACGCAGTATTTT. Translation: CASSLGLHPTDTQYF.

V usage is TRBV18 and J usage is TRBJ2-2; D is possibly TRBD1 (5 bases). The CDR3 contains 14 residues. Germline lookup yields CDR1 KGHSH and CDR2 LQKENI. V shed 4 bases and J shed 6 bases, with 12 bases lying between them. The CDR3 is CASSLDRGAGELFF. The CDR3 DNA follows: TGTGCCAGCTCACTTGACAGAGGCGCCGGGGAGCTGTTTTTT.

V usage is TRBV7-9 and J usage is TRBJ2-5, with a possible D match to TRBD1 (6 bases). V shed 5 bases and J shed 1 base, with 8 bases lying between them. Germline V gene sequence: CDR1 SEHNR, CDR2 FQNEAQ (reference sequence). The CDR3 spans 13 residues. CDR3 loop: CASSGTIQETQYF. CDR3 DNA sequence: TGTGCCAGCAGCGGGACAATCCAAGAGACCCAGTACTTC.

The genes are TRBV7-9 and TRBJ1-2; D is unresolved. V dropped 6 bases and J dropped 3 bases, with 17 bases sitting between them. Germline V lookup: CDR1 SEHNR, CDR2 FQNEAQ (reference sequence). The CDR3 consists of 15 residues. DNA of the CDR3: TGTGCCAGCAGGCCAGACGGCAGGTTGCACTATGGCTACACCTTC. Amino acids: CASRPDGRLHYGYTF.

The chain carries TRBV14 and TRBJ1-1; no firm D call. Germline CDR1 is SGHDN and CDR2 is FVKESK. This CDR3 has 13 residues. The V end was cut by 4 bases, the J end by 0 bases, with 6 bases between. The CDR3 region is CASSPSMNTEAFF. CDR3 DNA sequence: TGTGCCAGCAGCCCCAGTATGAACACTGAAGCTTTCTTT.

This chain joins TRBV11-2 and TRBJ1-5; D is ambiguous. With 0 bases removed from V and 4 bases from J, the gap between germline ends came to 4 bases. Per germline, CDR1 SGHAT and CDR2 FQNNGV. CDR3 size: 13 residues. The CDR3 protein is CASSLDRNQPQHF. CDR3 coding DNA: TGTGCCAGCAGCTTAGACAGAAATCAGCCCCAGCATTTT.

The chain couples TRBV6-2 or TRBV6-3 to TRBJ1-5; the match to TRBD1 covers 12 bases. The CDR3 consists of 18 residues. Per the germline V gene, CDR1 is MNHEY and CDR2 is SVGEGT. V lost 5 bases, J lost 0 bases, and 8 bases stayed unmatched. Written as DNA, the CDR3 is TGTGCCAGCAGTCCCCGTCTGGGACAGGGGGCTAGCAATCAGCCCCAGCATTTT. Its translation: CASSPRLGQGASNQPQHF.

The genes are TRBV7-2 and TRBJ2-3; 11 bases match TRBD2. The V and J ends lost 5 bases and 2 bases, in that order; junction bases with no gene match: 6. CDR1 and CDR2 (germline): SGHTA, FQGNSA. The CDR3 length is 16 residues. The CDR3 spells CASSTPSGGYTDTQYF. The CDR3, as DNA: TGTGCCAGCAGCACCCCTAGCGGGGGGTACACAGATACGCAGTATTTT.

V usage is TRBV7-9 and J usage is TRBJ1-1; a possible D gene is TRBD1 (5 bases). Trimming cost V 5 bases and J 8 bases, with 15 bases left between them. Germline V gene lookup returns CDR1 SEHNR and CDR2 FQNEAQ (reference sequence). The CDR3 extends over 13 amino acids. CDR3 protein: CASSPGGALEAFF. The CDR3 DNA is TGTGCCAGCAGCCCGGGAGGGGCACTAGAAGCTTTCTTT.

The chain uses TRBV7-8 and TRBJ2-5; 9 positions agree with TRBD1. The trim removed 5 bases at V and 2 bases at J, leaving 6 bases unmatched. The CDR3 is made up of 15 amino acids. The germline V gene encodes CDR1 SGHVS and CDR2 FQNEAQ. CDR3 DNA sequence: TGTGCCAGCAGCCCCGGGACAGGGAGTCAAGAGACCCAGTACTTC. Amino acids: CASSPGTGSQETQYF.

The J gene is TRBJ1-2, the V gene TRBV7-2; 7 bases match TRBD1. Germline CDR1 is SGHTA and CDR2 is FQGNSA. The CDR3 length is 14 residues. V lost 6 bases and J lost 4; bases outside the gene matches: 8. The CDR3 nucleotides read TGTGCCAGCAGAGCCGGGACAGCCCTCTATGGCTACACCTTC. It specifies CASRAGTALYGYTF.

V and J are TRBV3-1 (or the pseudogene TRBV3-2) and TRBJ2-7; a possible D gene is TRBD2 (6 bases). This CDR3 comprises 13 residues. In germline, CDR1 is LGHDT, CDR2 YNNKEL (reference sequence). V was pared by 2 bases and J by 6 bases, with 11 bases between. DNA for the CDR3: TGTGCCAGCAGCCAACCCGGGGGAAGCGAGCAGTACTTC. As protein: CASSQPGGSEQYF.

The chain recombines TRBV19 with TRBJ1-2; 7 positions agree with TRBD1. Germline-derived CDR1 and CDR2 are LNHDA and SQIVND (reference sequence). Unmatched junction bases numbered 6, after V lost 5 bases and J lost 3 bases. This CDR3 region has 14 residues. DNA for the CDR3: TGTGCCAGTAGTCGTGCTCAGGGGGACTATGGCTACACCTTC. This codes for CASSRAQGDYGYTF.

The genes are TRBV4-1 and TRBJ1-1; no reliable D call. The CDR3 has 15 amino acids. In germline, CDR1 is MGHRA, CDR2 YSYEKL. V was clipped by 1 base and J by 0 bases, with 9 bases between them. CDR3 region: CASSQAPVMNTEAFF. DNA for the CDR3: TGCGCCAGCAGCCAAGCGCCAGTGATGAACACTGAAGCTTTCTTT.

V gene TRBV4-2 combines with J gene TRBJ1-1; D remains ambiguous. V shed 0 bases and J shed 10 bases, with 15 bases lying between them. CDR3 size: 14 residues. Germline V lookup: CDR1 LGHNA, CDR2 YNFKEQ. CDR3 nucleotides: TGTGCCAGCAGCCAAGATAGTAGGCGGGGTTCAGCTTTCTTT. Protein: CASSQDSRRGSAFF.

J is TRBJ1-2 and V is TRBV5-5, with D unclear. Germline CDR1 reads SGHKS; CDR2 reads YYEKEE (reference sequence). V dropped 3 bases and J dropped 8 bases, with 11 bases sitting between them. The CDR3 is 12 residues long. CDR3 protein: CASSSVSSGYTF. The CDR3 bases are TGTGCCAGCAGCTCCGTCTCCTCCGGCTACACCTTC.

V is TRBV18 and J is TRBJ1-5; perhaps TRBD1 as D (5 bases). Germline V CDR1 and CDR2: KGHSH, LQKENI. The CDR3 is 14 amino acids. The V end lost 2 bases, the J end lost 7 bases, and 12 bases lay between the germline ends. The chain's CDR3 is CASSPAQGRQPQHF. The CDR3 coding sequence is TGTGCCAGCTCACCAGCCCAGGGTAGACAGCCCCAGCATTTT.

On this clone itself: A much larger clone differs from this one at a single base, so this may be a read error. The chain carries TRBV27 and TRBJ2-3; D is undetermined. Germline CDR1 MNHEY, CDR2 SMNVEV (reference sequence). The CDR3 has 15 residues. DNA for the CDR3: TGTACCAGCAGTTTCAGCGCAACTAGCACAGATACGCAGTATTTT. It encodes CTSSFSATSTDTQYF.

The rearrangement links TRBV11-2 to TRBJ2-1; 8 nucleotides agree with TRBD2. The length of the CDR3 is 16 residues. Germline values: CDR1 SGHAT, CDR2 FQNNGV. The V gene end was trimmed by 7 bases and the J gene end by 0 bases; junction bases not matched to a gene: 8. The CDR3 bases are TGTGCCAGCACCAGAATAGCGGGGCCCTCCTACAATGAGCAGTTCTTC. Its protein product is CASTRIAGPSYNEQFF.

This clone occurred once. The CDR3 nucleotides are TGTGCCAGCACCGCCTTCGACAGAACTACCTACGAGCAGTACTTC. The encoded protein is CASTAFDRTTYEQYF. J is TRBJ2-7 and V is TRBV6-5; tentative D call: TRBD1 (5 bases). Looked up from germline, CDR1 is MNHEY and CDR2 is SVGAGI. Trimming took off 7 bases at V and 2 bases at J, with 18 bases between the two ends. This CDR3 contains 15 residues.

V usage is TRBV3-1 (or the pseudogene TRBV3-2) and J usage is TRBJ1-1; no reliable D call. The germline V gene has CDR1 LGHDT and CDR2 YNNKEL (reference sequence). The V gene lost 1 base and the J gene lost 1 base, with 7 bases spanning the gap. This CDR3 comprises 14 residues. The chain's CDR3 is CASSQGHRNTEAFF. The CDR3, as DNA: TGTGCCAGCAGCCAAGGACACCGGAACACTGAAGCTTTCTTT.